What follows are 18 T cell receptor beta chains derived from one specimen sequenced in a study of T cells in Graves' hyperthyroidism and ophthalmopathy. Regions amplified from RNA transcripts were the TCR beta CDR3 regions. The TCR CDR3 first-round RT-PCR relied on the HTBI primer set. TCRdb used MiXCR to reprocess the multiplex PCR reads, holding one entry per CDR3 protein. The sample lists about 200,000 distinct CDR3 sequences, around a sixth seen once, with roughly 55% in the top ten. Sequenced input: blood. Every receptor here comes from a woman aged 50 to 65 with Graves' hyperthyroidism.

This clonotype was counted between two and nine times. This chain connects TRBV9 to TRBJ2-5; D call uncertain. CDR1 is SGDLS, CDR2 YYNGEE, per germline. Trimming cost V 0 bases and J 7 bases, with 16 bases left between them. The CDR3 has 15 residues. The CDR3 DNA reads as TGTGCCAGCAGCGTAGGTCTGGACCCCGGTAGGACCCAGTACTTC. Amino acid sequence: CASSVGLDPGRTQYF.

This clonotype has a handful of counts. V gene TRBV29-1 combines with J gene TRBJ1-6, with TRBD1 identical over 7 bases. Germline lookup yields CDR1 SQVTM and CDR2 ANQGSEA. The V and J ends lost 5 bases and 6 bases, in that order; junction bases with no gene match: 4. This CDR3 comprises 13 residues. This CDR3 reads CSVSTGPNSPLHF. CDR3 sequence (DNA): TGCAGCGTTTCGACAGGGCCTAATTCACCCCTCCACTTT. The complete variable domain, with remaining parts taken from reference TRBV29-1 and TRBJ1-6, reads SAVISQKPSRDICQRGTSLTIQCQVDSQVTMMFWYRQQPGQSLTLIATANQGSEATYESGFVIDKFPISRPNLTFSTLTVSNMSPEDSSIYLCSVSTGPNSPLHFGNGTRLTVT.

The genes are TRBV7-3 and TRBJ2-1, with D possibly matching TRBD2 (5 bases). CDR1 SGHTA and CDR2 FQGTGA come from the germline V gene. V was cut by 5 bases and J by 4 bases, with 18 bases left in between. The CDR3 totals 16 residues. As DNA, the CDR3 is TGTGCCAGCAGCCTGCGGGCCCTCAACCGATACAATGAGCAGTTCTTC. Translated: CASSLRALNRYNEQFF.

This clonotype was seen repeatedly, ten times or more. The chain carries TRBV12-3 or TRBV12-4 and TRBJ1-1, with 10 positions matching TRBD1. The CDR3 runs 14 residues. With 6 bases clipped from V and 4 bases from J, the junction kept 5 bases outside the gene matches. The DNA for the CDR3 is TGTGCCAGCAGGATCCGGGACAGGGGCACTGAAGCTTTCTTT. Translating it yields CASRIRDRGTEAFF.

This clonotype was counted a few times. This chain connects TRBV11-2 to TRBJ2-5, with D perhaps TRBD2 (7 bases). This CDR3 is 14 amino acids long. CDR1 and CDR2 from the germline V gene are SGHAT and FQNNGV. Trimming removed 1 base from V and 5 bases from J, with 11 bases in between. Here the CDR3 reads CASSLVGGGETQYF. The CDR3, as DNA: TGTGCCAGCAGCTTAGTGGGAGGGGGGGAGACCCAGTACTTC. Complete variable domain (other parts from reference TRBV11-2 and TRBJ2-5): EAGVAQSPRYKIIEKRQSVAFWCNPISGHATLYWYQQILGQGPKLLIQFQNNGVVDDSQLPKDRFSAERLKGVDSTLKIQPAKLEDSAVYLCASSLVGGGETQYFGPGTRLLVL.

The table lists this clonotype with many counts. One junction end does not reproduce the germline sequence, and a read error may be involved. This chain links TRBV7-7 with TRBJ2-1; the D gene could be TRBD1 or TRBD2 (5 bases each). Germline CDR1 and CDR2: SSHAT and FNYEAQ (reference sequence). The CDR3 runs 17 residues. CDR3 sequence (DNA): TGTGCTAGCAGCCCAGGGACGGGCCCCACTCCCTACAATGAGCAGTTCTTC. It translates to CASSPGTGPTPYNEQFF.

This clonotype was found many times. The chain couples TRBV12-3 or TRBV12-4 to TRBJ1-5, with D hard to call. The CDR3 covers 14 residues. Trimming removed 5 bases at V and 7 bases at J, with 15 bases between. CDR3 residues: CASSPGWNAQPQHF. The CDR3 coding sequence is TGTGCCAGCAGTCCCGGCTGGAACGCGCAGCCCCAGCATTTT.

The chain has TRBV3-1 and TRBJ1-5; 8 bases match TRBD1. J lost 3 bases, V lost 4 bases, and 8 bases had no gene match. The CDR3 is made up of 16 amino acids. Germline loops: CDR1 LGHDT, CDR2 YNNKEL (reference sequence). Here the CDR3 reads CASSPTTGATNQPQHF. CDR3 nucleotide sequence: TGTGCCAGCAGCCCAACGACAGGGGCGACCAATCAGCCCCAGCATTTT.

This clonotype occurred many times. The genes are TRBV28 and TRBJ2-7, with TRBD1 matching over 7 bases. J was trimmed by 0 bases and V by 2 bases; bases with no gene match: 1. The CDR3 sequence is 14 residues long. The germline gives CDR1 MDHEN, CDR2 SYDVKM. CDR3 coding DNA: TGTGCCAGCAGTTTAGACAGGGCCTCCTACGAGCAGTACTTC. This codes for CASSLDRASYEQYF.

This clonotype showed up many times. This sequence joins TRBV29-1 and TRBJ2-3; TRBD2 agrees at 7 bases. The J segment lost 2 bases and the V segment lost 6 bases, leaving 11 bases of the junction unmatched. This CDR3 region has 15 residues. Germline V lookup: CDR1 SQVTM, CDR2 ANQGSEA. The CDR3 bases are TGCAGCGTCCCCGGGTCTAGCGGCTACACAGATACGCAGTATTTT. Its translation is CSVPGSSGYTDTQYF.

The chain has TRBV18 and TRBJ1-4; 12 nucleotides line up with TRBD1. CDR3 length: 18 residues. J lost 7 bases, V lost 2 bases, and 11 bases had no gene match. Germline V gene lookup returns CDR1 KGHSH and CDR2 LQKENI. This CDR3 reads CASSPTGQGARPSEKLFF. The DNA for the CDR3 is TGTGCCAGCTCACCAACGGGACAGGGGGCCAGACCGAGTGAAAAACTGTTTTTT.

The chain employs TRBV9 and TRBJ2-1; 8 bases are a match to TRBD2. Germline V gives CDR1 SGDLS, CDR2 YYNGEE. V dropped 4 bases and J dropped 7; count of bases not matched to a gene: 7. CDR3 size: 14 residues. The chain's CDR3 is CASSPRLASNEQFF. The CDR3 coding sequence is TGTGCCAGCAGCCCCCGACTAGCGTCTAATGAGCAGTTCTTC.

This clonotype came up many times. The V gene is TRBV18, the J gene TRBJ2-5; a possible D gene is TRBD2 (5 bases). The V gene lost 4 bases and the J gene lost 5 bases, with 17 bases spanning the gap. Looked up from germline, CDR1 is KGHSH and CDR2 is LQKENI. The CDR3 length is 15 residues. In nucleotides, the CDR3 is TGTGCCAGCTCACACTCGGAGAGTACGGGGGAGACCCAGTACTTC. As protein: CASSHSESTGETQYF.

CDR3 sequence reads: CATSRDLGGLGYNEQFF. The CDR3 DNA is TGTGCCACCAGCAGAGATCTGGGGGGCCTAGGCTACAATGAGCAGTTCTTC. This sequence joins TRBV15 and TRBJ2-1, with D perhaps TRBD1 or TRBD2 (6 bases each). V lost 0 bases to trimming and J lost 3 bases, with 15 bases between them. This CDR3 spans 17 amino acids. Germline CDR1 reads LNHNV; CDR2 reads YYDKDF (reference sequence).

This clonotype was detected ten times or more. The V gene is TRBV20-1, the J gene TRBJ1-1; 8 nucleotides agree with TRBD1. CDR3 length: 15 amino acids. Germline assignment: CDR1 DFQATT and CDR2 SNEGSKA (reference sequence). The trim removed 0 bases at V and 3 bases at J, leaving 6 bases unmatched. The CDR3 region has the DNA TGCAGTGCTAGAGAAGACAGGGGAGGGGACACTGAAGCTTTCTTT. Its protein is CSAREDRGGDTEAFF.

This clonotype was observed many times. CDR3: CASSLIPPLGNYEQYF. The CDR3 coding sequence is TGTGCCAGCAGTTTAATTCCCCCGCTAGGAAACTACGAGCAGTACTTC. The gene calls are TRBV12-3 or TRBV12-4 and TRBJ2-7, with unresolved D. This CDR3 contains 16 residues. V was shortened by 2 bases and J by 3 bases, with 17 bases between the two germline ends.

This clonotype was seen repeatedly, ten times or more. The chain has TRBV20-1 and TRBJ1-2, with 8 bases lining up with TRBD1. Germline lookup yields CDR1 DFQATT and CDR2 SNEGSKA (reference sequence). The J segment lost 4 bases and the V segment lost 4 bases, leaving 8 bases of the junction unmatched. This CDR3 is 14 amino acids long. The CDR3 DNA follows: TGCAGTGCTACCTCCAGGGACAGGCTCTATGGCTACACCTTC. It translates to CSATSRDRLYGYTF.

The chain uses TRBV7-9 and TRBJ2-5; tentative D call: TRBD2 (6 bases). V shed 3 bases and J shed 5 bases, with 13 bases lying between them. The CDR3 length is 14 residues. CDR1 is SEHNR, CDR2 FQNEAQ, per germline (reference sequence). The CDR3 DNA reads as TGTGCCAGCAGCTTGGCGGGAATAACGGAGACCCAGTACTTC. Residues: CASSLAGITETQYF.